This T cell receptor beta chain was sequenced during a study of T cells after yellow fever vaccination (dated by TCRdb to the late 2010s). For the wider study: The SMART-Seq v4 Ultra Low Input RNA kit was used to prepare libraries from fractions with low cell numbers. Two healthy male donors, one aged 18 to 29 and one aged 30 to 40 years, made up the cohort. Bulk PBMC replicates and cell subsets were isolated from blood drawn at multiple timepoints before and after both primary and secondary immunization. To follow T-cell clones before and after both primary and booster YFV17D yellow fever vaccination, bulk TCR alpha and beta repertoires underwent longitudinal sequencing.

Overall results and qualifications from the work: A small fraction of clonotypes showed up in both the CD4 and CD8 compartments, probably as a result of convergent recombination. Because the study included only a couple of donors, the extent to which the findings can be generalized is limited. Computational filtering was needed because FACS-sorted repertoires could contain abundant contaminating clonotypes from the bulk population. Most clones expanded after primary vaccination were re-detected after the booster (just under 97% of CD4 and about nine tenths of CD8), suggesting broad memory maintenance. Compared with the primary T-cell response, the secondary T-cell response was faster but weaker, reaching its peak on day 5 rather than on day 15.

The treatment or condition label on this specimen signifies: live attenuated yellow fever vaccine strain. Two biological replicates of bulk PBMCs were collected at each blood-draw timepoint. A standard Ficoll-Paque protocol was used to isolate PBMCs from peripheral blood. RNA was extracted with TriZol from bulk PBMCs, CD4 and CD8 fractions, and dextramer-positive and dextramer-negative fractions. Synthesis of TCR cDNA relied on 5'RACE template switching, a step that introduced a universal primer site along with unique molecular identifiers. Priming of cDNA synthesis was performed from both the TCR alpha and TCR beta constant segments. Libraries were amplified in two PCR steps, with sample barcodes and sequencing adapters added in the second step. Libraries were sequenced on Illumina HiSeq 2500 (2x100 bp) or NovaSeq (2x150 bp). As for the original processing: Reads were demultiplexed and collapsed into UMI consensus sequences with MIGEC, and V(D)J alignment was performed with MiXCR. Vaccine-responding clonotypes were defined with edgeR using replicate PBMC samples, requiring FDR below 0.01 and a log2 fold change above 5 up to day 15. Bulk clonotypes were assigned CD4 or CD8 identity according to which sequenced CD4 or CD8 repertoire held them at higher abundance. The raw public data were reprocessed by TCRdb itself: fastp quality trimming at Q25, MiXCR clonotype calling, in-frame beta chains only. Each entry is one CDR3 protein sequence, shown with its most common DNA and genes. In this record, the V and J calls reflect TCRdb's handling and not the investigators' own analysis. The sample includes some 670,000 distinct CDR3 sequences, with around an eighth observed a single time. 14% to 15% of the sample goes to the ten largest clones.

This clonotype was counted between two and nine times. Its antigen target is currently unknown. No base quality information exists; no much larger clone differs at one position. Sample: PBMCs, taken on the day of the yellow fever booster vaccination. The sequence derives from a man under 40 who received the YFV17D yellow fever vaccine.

The CDR3 protein is CASSPSRGTVEETQYF. The DNA sequence follows: TGTGCCAGTAGTCCGTCGCGGGGGACAGTTGAAGAGACCCAGTACTTC. The sequence joins TRBV19 to TRBJ2-5, with the D segment possibly TRBD1 or TRBD2, each aligning over 7 bases. From the cysteine through the phenylalanine, the CDR3 covers 16 amino acids. Only the CDR3 region is kept as DNA, spanning 48 bases read in frame from base 1. V is shortened by 5 bases, J by 3 bases, and the region joining them spans 19 bases. From the germline V gene (reference sequence), CDR1 is LNHDA and CDR2 is SQIVND.